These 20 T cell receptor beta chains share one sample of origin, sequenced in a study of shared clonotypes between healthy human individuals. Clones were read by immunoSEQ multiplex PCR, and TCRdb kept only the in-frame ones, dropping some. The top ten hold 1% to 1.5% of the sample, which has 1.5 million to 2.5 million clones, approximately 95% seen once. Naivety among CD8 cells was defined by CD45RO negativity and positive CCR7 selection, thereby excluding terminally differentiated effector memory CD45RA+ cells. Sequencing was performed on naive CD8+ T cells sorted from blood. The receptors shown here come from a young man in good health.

The CDR3 loop reads CASSLFEEGDHEQYF. Written as DNA, the CDR3 is TGTGCCAGCAGTCTTTTTGAAGAAGGGGACCACGAGCAGTACTTC. The chain couples TRBV2 to TRBJ2-7; D tentatively reads TRBD1 or TRBD2 (5 bases each). V was clipped by 5 bases and J by 5 bases, with 19 bases between them. The CDR3 has 15 residues. Germline V lookup: CDR1 SNHLY, CDR2 FYNNEI.

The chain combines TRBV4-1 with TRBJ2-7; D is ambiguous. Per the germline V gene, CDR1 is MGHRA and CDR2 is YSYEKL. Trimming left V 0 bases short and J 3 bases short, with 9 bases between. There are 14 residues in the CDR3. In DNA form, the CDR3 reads TGCGCCAGCAGCCAAGACCAAAGGGACTACGAGCAGTACTTC. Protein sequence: CASSQDQRDYEQYF.

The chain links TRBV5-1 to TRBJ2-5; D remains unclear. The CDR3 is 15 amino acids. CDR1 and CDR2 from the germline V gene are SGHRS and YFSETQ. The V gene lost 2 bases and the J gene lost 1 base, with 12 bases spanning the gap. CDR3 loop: CASSFPIEAQETQYF. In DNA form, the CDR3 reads TGCGCCAGCAGCTTCCCGATCGAGGCCCAAGAGACCCAGTACTTC.

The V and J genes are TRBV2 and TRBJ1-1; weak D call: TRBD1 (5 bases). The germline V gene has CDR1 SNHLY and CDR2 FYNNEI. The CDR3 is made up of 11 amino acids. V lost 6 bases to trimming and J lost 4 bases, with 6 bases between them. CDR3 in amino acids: CASRGPTEAFF. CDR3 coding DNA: TGTGCCAGCAGGGGACCCACTGAAGCTTTCTTT.

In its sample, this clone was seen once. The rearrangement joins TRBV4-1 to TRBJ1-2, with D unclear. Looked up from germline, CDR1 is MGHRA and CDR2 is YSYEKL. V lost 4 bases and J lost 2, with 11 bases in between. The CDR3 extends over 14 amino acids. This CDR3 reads CASSPREGNYGYTF. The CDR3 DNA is TGCGCCAGCAGCCCCCGTGAAGGGAACTATGGCTACACCTTC.

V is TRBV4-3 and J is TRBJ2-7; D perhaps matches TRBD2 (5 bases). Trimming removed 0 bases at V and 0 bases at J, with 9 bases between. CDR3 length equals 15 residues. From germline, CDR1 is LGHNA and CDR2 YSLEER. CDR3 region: CASSQDKGASYEQYF. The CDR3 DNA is TGCGCCAGCAGCCAAGATAAGGGAGCCTCCTACGAGCAGTACTTC.

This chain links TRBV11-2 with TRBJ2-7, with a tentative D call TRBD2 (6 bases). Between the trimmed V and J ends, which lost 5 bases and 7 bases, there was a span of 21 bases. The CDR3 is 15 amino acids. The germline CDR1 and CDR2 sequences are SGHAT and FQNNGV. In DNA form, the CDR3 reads TGTGCCAGCAGCGCGTCCGGGACTTCGGGGGAGGAGCAGTACTTC. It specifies CASSASGTSGEEQYF.

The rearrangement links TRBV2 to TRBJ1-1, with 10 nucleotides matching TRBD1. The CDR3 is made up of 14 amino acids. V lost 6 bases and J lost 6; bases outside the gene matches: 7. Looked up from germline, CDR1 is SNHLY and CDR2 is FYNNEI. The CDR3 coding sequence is TGTGCCAGCAGCAGCCGGGACAGGGGCCCTGAAGCTTTCTTT. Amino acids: CASSSRDRGPEAFF.

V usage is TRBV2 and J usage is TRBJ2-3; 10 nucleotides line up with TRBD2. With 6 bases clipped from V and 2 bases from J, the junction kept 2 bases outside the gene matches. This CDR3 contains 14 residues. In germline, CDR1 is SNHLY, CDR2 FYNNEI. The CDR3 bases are TGTGCCAGCAGACTAGCGGGGTTCACAGATACGCAGTATTTT. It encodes CASRLAGFTDTQYF. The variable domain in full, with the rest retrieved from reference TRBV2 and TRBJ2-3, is EPEVTQTPSHQVTQMGQEVILRCVPISNHLYFYWYRQILGQKVEFLVSFYNNEISEKSEIFDDQFSVERPDGSNFTLKIRSTKLEDSAMYFCASRLAGFTDTQYFGPGTRLTVL.

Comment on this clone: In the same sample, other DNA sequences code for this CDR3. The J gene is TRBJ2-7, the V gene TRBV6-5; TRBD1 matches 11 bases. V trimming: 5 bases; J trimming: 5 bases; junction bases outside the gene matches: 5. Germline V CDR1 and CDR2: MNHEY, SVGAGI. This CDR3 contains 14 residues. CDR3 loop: CASSPGTGGDEQYF. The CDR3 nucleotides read TGTGCCAGCAGTCCCGGGACAGGGGGGGACGAGCAGTACTTC.

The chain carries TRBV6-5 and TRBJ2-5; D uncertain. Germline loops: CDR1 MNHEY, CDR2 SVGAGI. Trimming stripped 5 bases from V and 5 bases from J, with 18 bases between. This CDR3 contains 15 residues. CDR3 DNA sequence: TGTGCCAGCAGTCCCCTCCACTTGGCTGGCGAGACCCAGTACTTC. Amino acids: CASSPLHLAGETQYF.

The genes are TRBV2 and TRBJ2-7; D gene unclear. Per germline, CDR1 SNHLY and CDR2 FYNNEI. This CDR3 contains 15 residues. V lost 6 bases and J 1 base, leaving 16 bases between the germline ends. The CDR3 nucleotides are TGTGCCAGCAGCTCCCGTGTGCAGACATCCTACGAGCAGTACTTC. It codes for CASSSRVQTSYEQYF.

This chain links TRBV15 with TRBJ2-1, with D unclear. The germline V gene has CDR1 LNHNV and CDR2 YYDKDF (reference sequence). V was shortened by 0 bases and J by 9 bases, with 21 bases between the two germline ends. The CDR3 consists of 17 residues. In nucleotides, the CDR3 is TGTGCCACCAGCAGAGATTTTGGGCGTGGACGATTGGTTGAGCAGTTCTTC. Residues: CATSRDFGRGRLVEQFF.

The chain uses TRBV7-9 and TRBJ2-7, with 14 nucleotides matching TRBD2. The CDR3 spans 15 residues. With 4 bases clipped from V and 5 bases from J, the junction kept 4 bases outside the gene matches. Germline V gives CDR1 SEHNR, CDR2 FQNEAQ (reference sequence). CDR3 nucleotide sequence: TGTGCCAGCAGCTGGGGACTAGCGGGAGCCCACGAGCAGTACTTC. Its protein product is CASSWGLAGAHEQYF.

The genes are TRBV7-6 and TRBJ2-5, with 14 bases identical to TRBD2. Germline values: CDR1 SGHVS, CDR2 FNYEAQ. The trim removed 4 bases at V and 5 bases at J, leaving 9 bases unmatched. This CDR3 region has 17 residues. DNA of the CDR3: TGTGCCAGCAGCTCACCAGAGGGACTAGCGGGAGACGAGACCCAGTACTTC. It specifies CASSSPEGLAGDETQYF. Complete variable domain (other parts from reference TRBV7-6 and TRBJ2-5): GAGVSQSPRYKVTKRGQDVALRCDPISGHVSLYWYRQALGQGPEFLTYFNYEAQQDKSGLPNDRFSAERPEGSISTLTIQRTEQRDSAMYRCASSSPEGLAGDETQYFGPGTRLLVL.

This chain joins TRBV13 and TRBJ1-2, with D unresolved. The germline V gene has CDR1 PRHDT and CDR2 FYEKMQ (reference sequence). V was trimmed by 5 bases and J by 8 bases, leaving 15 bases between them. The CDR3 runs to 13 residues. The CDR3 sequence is CASSPSGVEGYTF. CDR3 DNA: TGTGCCAGCAGCCCCTCCGGGGTTGAGGGCTACACCTTC.

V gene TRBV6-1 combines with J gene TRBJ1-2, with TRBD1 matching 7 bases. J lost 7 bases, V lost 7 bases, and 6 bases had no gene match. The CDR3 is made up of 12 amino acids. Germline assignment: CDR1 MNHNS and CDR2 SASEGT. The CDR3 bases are TGTGCCAGCATTAAGGGGGCGAGTGGCTACACCTTC. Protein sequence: CASIKGASGYTF.

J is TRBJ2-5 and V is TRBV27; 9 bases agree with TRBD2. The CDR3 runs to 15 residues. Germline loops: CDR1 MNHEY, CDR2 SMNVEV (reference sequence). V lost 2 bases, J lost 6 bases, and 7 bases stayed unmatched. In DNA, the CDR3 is TGTGCCAGCAGTTTAGGCGGGGGGGCCGAACAGACCCAGTACTTC. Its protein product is CASSLGGGAEQTQYF.

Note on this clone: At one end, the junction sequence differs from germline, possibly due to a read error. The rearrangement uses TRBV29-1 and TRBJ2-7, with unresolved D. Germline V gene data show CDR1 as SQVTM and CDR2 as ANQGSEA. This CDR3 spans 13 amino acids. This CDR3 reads CSVEGRTSNEQYF. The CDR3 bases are TGCAGCGTTGAGGGCCGGACCTCCAACGAGCAGTACTTC.

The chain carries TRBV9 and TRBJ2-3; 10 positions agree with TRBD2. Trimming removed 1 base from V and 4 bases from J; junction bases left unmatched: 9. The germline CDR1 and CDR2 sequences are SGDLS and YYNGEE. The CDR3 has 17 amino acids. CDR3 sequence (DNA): TGTGCCAGCAGCGTACTCTCAGCGGGAGGGCCGGCAGATACGCAGTATTTT. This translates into CASSVLSAGGPADTQYF.